The T cell receptor (beta chain) under discussion was sequenced for a study of blood T cell repertoires in COVID-19. About the study: Both acute and convalescent COVID-19 samples were obtained from the United States, Italy and Spain.

Some clones are missing from TCRdb's copy, which holds only in-frame ones; the method was immunoSEQ multiplex PCR. The sample contains 250,000 to 350,000 clones, 84% of which appear only once. The ends were cut back, 0 bases at V and 7 bases at J, with 7 bases in the middle. This CDR3 has 13 residues. Germline CDR1 LGHDT, CDR2 YNNKEL (reference sequence). This receptor was obtained from a human donor with COVID-19, enrolled during active disease. The donor label of this sample is uncertain. The chain employs TRBV3-1 (or the pseudogene TRBV3-2) and TRBJ1-5; D uncertain. Sequences were obtained from peripheral blood. CDR3 in amino acids: CASSQERAQPQHF. For the CDR3, the DNA is TGTGCCAGCAGCCAAGAGAGGGCCCAGCCCCAGCATTTT.